A single sample gave rise to the 14 T cell receptor beta chains below, sequenced in a study of shared clonotypes between healthy human individuals. Profiled with immunoSEQ multiplex PCR; TCRdb holds only in-frame clones, not every one. The sample records roughly 1,100,000 clones, approximately 76% being singletons. The sample taken for sequencing was memory CD4+ T cells sorted from blood. This sample's subset: CD45RA-negative fraction. The receptor set was obtained from a young man in good health.

This chain uses TRBV5-3 with TRBJ2-2; 8 bases agree with TRBD1. TRBV5-3 is an open reading frame whose function is uncertain. V lost 1 base to trimming and J lost 4 bases; unmatched junction nucleotides: 15. This CDR3 region has 19 residues. The CDR3 reads CARSLRARDRGSRTGELFF. In DNA form, the CDR3 reads TGTGCCAGAAGCTTGAGGGCACGTGACAGGGGTAGTCGCACCGGGGAGCTGTTTTTT.

The rearrangement joins TRBV6-1 to TRBJ2-7, with 7 bases that match TRBD1. The germline CDR1 and CDR2 sequences are MNHNS and SASEGT. The CDR3 covers 15 residues. Trimming at V came to 4 bases and at J to 4 bases, leaving 10 bases not matched to a gene. The CDR3 DNA follows: TGTGCCAGCAGTGCCTTGGCAGGGGGTTTTTACGAGCAGTACTTC. Its protein is CASSALAGGFYEQYF.

As to this clone: An end of the junction does not agree with germline; a read error may underlie this. The chain has TRBV15 and TRBJ2-5, with 8 nucleotides matching TRBD2. Germline CDR1 is LNHNV and CDR2 is YYDKDF (reference sequence). The CDR3 spans 16 residues. CDR3 amino acids: CATSREIAGSQEAQYF. DNA for the CDR3: TGTGCCACCAGCAGAGAGATAGCGGGATCCCAAGAGGCCCAGTACTTC.

A note on this clone: This specimen includes other DNA sequences encoding the same CDR3. The genes are TRBV27 and TRBJ1-3, with D perhaps matching TRBD1 (6 bases). Between the trimmed V and J ends, which lost 3 bases and 1 base, there was a span of 10 bases. The CDR3 length is 15 residues. Germline V gene lookup returns CDR1 MNHEY and CDR2 SMNVEV (reference sequence). CDR3 nucleotides: TGTGCCAGCAGTTTGGGGGGCGCGTCTGGAAACACCATATATTTT. Translated: CASSLGGASGNTIYF.

The genes are TRBV20-1 and TRBJ2-5, with D perhaps matching TRBD2 (6 bases). The CDR3 sequence is 10 residues long. V was pared by 5 bases and J by 5 bases, with 6 bases between. Germline V gene lookup returns CDR1 DFQATT and CDR2 SNEGSKA (reference sequence). Here the CDR3 reads CSAAGETQYF. The CDR3 DNA reads as TGCAGTGCTGCGGGGGAGACCCAGTACTTC.

The chain joins TRBV5-1 to TRBJ1-3, with TRBD1 as a possible D gene (5 bases). This CDR3 contains 14 residues. In germline, CDR1 is SGHRS, CDR2 YFSETQ. Trimming shortened V by 6 bases and J by 2 bases, and 12 bases separated the two germline ends. The CDR3: CASTPGSTGNTIYF. The DNA of the CDR3 is TGCGCCAGCACTCCAGGGTCAACTGGAAACACCATATATTTT. The variable domain in full, completed from reference TRBV5-1 and TRBJ1-3, reads KAGVTQTPRYLIKTRGQQVTLSCSPISGHRSVSWYQQTPGQGLQFLFEYFSETQRNKGNFPGRFSGRQFSNSRSEMNVSTLELGDSALYLCASTPGSTGNTIYFGEGSWLTVV.

This chain connects TRBV28 to TRBJ1-6; maybe TRBD1 (5 bases). V was clipped by 5 bases and J by 7 bases, with 18 bases between them. CDR1 MDHEN and CDR2 SYDVKM come from the germline V gene. The CDR3 is made up of 16 amino acids. The chain's CDR3 is CASSPASGRANSPLHF. The CDR3 nucleotides are TGTGCCAGCAGTCCGGCCTCAGGGCGTGCGAATTCACCCCTCCACTTT.

This sequence joins TRBV5-1 and TRBJ1-4; D is perhaps TRBD1 (5 bases). The CDR3 runs 17 residues. The V and J ends lost 0 bases and 1 base respectively, with 13 bases between them. The V gene's germline CDR1 is SGHRS and CDR2 YFSETQ. CDR3 sequence: CASSLGSQGITNEKLFF. Written as DNA, the CDR3 is TGCGCCAGCAGCTTGGGATCGCAGGGAATAACTAATGAAAAACTGTTTTTT. The full variable domain, with the rest looked up from reference TRBV5-1 and TRBJ1-4, is KAGVTQTPRYLIKTRGQQVTLSCSPISGHRSVSWYQQTPGQGLQFLFEYFSETQRNKGNFPGRFSGRQFSNSRSEMNVSTLELGDSALYLCASSLGSQGITNEKLFFGSGTQLSVL.

The rearrangement joins TRBV28 to TRBJ1-2; no definite D call. This CDR3 is 12 amino acids long. Germline V gives CDR1 MDHEN, CDR2 SYDVKM. V shed 6 bases and J shed 6 bases, with 11 bases lying between them. CDR3 DNA: TGTGCCAGCAGCCCCTTATTAGATGGCTACACCTTC. Its translation: CASSPLLDGYTF.

The chain couples TRBV5-1 to TRBJ2-1; the match to TRBD2 covers 9 bases. Trimming cost V 4 bases and J 3 bases; bases outside gene matches: 8. The CDR3 contains 16 residues. CDR1 and CDR2 (germline): SGHRS, YFSETQ. The CDR3 nucleotides read TGCGCCAGCAGCCCACCGGGACTAGCTGTCTACAATGAGCAGTTCTTC. It translates to CASSPPGLAVYNEQFF.

The CDR3 reads CASSLVGTGDTGELFF. For the CDR3, the DNA is TGCGCCAGCAGCTTGGTGGGGACAGGGGACACCGGGGAGCTGTTTTTT. The chain couples TRBV5-1 to TRBJ2-2; 10 bases align to TRBD1. The CDR3 consists of 16 residues. Germline V gene sequence: CDR1 SGHRS, CDR2 YFSETQ. V shed 0 bases and J 3 bases; nucleotides not matched to a gene: 2.

The V gene is TRBV6-4, the J gene TRBJ2-5; D perhaps matches TRBD1 (6 bases). The germline V gene encodes CDR1 MRHNA and CDR2 SNTAGT. Trimming left V 7 bases short and J 4 bases short, with 16 bases between. CDR3 length: 14 residues. Written as DNA, the CDR3 is TGTGCCAGCAACTTACTCAGGGGTACAGAGACCCAGTACTTC. Translation: CASNLLRGTETQYF.

The chain joins TRBV4-3 to TRBJ2-1; tentatively, D is TRBD2 (5 bases). Germline CDR1 is LGHNA and CDR2 is YSLEER. The V and J ends lost 1 base and 1 base respectively, with 11 bases between them. The CDR3 contains 16 residues. The CDR3 region has the DNA TGCGCCAGCAGCCAAGCCCTAACTAGTTCCTACAATGAGCAGTTCTTC. It is translated as CASSQALTSSYNEQFF.

The chain combines TRBV5-1 with TRBJ1-4; the match to TRBD1 covers 8 bases. Germline CDR1 reads SGHRS; CDR2 reads YFSETQ. The trim removed 4 bases at V and 7 bases at J, leaving 6 bases unmatched. The CDR3 extends over 14 amino acids. The CDR3 DNA is TGCGCCAGCAGCACCGGACAGGGAAGTGAAAAACTGTTTTTT. Translation: CASSTGQGSEKLFF.